The sequence of this T cell receptor beta chain was determined in a study of blood T cell repertoires in COVID-19. Study-level information: The samples span acute and convalescent COVID-19 from the United States, Italy and Spain. PBMCs, B-cell-depleted T cells, or T cells were the source of the cDNA or gDNA that made up the material.

Per the original methods: By means of reference gene primer amplification, nucleated cell counts were estimated. The repertoire was sequenced with immunoSEQ multiplex PCR; TCRdb's copy has only in-frame clones and lacks some. The V and J calls and clone size come from that table; D and trimming were worked out from the DNA. The sample records about 140,000 clones, over 70% being singletons. Sequences were obtained from peripheral blood. This receptor was taken from a woman aged 55-70 years with acute or convalescent COVID-19.

The CDR3 DNA reads TGTGCCAGCAGCCGGGACAGGGGCACAGGAGATACGCAGTATTTT. It specifies CASSRDRGTGDTQYF. The V gene is TRBV7-8, the J gene TRBJ2-3; 10 bases are a match to TRBD1. CDR1 and CDR2 (germline): SGHVS, FQNEAQ. Germline trimming cut 5 bases from V and 5 bases from J; bases unmatched to any gene: 7. The CDR3 length is 15 residues.